This T cell receptor beta chain comes out of a study of shared clonotypes between healthy human individuals. At the level of the study: CD4 naive and memory got three plates each, CD8 naive two, CD8 memory one. Study-wide points: Roughly 4.6% of naive CD4 clonotypes were common to several donors. A generally larger estimated richness was seen in naive subsets than in memory subsets. Rarefaction analysis demonstrated incomplete sorted-subset sequencing notwithstanding large depth.

As regards this clone: Its antigen remains unknown.

Germline lookup yields CDR1 SQVTM and CDR2 ANQGSEA. J was trimmed by 0 bases and V by 3 bases; bases with no gene match: 1. The CDR3 extends over 14 amino acids. TCRdb keeps only in-frame clones here, not all; method: immunoSEQ multiplex PCR. The sample yields roughly 2 million clones, 85% to 95% seen once. The rearrangement uses TRBV29-1 and TRBJ1-5, with 8 bases fitting TRBD1. The sequenced sample was naive CD4+ T cells sorted from blood. Subset here: CD45RA+ positively selected. The source of this sequence is a man aged 18 to 30 in good health. CDR3 nucleotide sequence: TGCAGCGTTGAGACAGGGGCTAGCAATCAGCCCCAGCATTTT. The encoded protein is CSVETGASNQPQHF.